One and the same sample provided the 14 T cell receptor beta chains below, sequenced in a study of blood T cell repertoires in COVID-19. Measured with immunoSEQ multiplex PCR; TCRdb has only the in-frame clones, and not every one. The table records about 210,000 clones, 84% of them present only once. Sequences were obtained from peripheral blood. These receptors were obtained from a man aged 50 to 60 with active or convalescent COVID-19.

The gene calls are TRBV7-9 and TRBJ1-4, with 8 positions matching TRBD1. Looked up from germline, CDR1 is SEHNR and CDR2 is FQNEAQ (reference sequence). The CDR3 covers 15 residues. V shed 5 bases and J 7 bases; nucleotides not matched to a gene: 9. The CDR3 DNA reads TGTGCCAGCAGCCAACAGACAGGGGTTGCTGAAAAACTGTTTTTT. Its protein product is CASSQQTGVAEKLFF.

In DNA form, the CDR3 reads TGCGCCAGCAGCCCCTCCGAAGGGGGACCTAATGAAAAACTGTTTTTT. As protein: CASSPSEGGPNEKLFF. The chain carries TRBV5-1 and TRBJ1-4; the D gene is possibly TRBD1 (6 bases). V lost 4 bases and J lost 3, with 16 bases in between. The CDR3 contains 16 residues. CDR1 and CDR2 from the germline V gene are SGHRS and YFSETQ. Together with reference TRBV5-1 and TRBJ1-4, the CDR3 gives the full variable domain: KAGVTQTPRYLIKTRGQQVTLSCSPISGHRSVSWYQQTPGQGLQFLFEYFSETQRNKGNFPGRFSGRQFSNSRSEMNVSTLELGDSALYLCASSPSEGGPNEKLFFGSGTQLSVL.

The chain combines TRBV13 with TRBJ1-4; TRBD1 matches 7 bases. Germline CDR1 and CDR2: PRHDT and FYEKMQ (reference sequence). This CDR3 contains 15 residues. V lost 5 bases to trimming and J lost 7 bases; unmatched junction nucleotides: 10. CDR3 sequence reads: CASSPQGDNIEKLFF. The CDR3 DNA follows: TGTGCCAGCAGCCCCCAGGGGGATAATATTGAAAAACTGTTTTTT. Drawing the rest from reference TRBV13 and TRBJ1-4, the complete variable domain is AAGVIQSPRHLIKEKRETATLKCYPIPRHDTVYWYQQGPGQDPQFLISFYEKMQSDKGSIPDRFSAQQFSDYHSELNMSSLELGDSALYFCASSPQGDNIEKLFFGSGTQLSVL.

The rearrangement links TRBV6-5 to TRBJ1-1; D not resolved. Germline CDR1 MNHEY, CDR2 SVGAGI. The CDR3 has 14 residues. V was pared by 5 bases and J by 1 base, with 11 bases between. This chain's CDR3 is CASSPWPPNTEAFF. DNA for the CDR3: TGTGCCAGCAGTCCTTGGCCCCCGAACACTGAAGCTTTCTTT.

This chain links TRBV6-5 with TRBJ2-1, with D possibly TRBD2 on 5 matching bases. CDR3 length: 14 amino acids. CDR1 is MNHEY and CDR2 is SVGAGI in the germline V gene. Trimming took 0 bases from V and 2 from J, leaving 5 bases between them. The CDR3 coding sequence is TGTGCCAGCAGTTACTCGACTACCTACAATGAGCAGTTCTTC. Translating gives CASSYSTTYNEQFF.

This chain connects TRBV2 to TRBJ2-7; perhaps TRBD1 as D (6 bases). The CDR3 is made up of 15 amino acids. V lost 5 bases, J lost 3 bases, and 17 bases lay in between. CDR1 and CDR2 from the germline V gene are SNHLY and FYNNEI. CDR3 DNA: TGTGCCAGCAGTCCGGAATATCTCAGGGGCTACGAGCAGTACGTC. It translates to CASSPEYLRGYEQYV.

The chain uses TRBV5-1 and TRBJ2-7; TRBD1 matches 7 bases. Germline V lookup: CDR1 SGHRS, CDR2 YFSETQ. Unmatched junction bases numbered 7, after V lost 0 bases and J lost 7 bases. This CDR3 has 14 amino acids. Here the CDR3 reads CASSLETGTREQYF. CDR3 nucleotide sequence: TGCGCCAGCAGCTTGGAGACAGGGACGAGGGAGCAGTACTTC.

This sequence joins TRBV15 and TRBJ1-5; tentatively, D is TRBD1 (5 bases). The germline gives CDR1 LNHNV, CDR2 YYDKDF (reference sequence). The CDR3 loop spans 13 amino acids. The V and J ends lost 9 bases and 0 bases respectively, with 9 bases between them. The CDR3 protein is CATRGYSNQPQHF. CDR3 coding DNA: TGTGCCACTAGGGGTTATAGCAATCAGCCCCAGCATTTT.

The chain recombines TRBV14 with TRBJ2-7; possible D gene TRBD2, 8 bases. V dropped 0 bases and J dropped 2 bases, with 17 bases sitting between them. Looked up from germline, CDR1 is SGHDN and CDR2 is FVKESK. This CDR3 has 17 residues. The DNA for the CDR3 is TGTGCCAGCAGCCAAGATCGTCCGGGAGGGGGCCCCTACGAGCAGTACTTC. It translates to CASSQDRPGGGPYEQYF.

The chain uses TRBV5-4 and TRBJ2-2, with 8 nucleotides matching TRBD2. The CDR3 has 16 residues. Germline CDR1 SGHNT, CDR2 YYREEE (reference sequence). V dropped 0 bases and J dropped 3; count of bases not matched to a gene: 4. The CDR3 nucleotides read TGTGCCAGCAGCTTGGGGCGGGGGGCCTACACCGGGGAGCTGTTTTTT. Translating it yields CASSLGRGAYTGELFF.

This chain connects TRBV18 to TRBJ1-5; no clear D. Germline CDR1 KGHSH, CDR2 LQKENI. With 0 bases removed from V and 0 bases from J, the gap between germline ends came to 6 bases. The CDR3 spans 15 residues. The CDR3 DNA follows: TGTGCCAGCTCACCACCCTCTAATAGCAATCAGCCCCAGCATTTT. Translation gives CASSPPSNSNQPQHF.

The V call is TRBV28, the J call TRBJ2-7; tentatively, D is TRBD2 (5 bases). V lost 5 bases, J lost 1 base, and 21 bases lay in between. The germline V gene encodes CDR1 MDHEN and CDR2 SYDVKM. There are 17 residues in the CDR3. CDR3 bases: TGTGCCAGCAGTCCCCTCCTGGGGAGCGACCAATCCTACGAGCAGTACTTC. Translating it yields CASSPLLGSDQSYEQYF.

The V gene is TRBV4-1, the J gene TRBJ2-1; perhaps TRBD2 as D (6 bases). This CDR3 is 16 amino acids long. The germline V gene encodes CDR1 MGHRA and CDR2 YSYEKL. The V and J ends lost 1 base and 2 bases respectively, with 12 bases between them. CDR3 residues: CASSQAGGETYNEQFF. The CDR3 bases are TGCGCCAGCAGCCAAGCGGGCGGGGAGACCTACAATGAGCAGTTCTTC.

J is TRBJ1-2 and V is TRBV19, with TRBD1 as a possible D gene (5 bases). Per germline, CDR1 LNHDA and CDR2 SQIVND (reference sequence). V lost 4 bases, J lost 5 bases, and 8 bases lay in between. This CDR3 spans 12 amino acids. The CDR3 DNA is TGTGCCAGTAGTAAAGGGACTTATGGCTACACCTTC. It yields the protein CASSKGTYGYTF. Filled out from reference TRBV19 and TRBJ1-2, the complete variable domain reads DGGITQSPKYLFRKEGQNVTLSCEQNLNHDAMYWYRQDPGQGLRLIYYSQIVNDFQKGDIAEGYSVSREKKESFPLTVTSAQKNPTAFYLCASSKGTYGYTFGSGTRLTVV.